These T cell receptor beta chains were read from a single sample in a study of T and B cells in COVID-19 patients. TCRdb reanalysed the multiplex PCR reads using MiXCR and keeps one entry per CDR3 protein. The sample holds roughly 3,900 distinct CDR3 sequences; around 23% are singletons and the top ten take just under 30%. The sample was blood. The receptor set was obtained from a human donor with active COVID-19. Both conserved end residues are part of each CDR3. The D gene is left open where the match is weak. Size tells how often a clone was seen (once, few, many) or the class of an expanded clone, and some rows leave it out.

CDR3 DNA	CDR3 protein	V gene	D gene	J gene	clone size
TGTGCCAGCTCAGTCGGGGGCAGGGACACCGGGGAGCTGTTTTTT	CASSVGGRDTGELFF	TRBV18	NA	TRBJ2-2	medium-sized
TGTGCCAGCAGTAAAGATACGCAGTATTTT	CASSKDTQYF	TRBV6-2/TRBV6-3	NA	TRBJ2-3	medium-sized
TGCAGTGCTAGAGTGGTGGCGGAGAGAGCCAAAAACATTCAGTACTTC	CSARVVAERAKNIQYF	TRBV20-1	NA	TRBJ2-4	NA
TGTGCCAGCAGCCCGAGACTAGCGGGTGGGAGCGAGCAGTACTTC	CASSPRLAGGSEQYF	TRBV6-5	TRBD2	TRBJ2-7	NA
TGTGCCAGCAGAAGCACGGCAGGGGCAGGACAGCCCCAGCATTTT	CASRSTAGAGQPQHF	TRBV12-3/TRBV12-4	NA	TRBJ1-5	NA
TGTGCCAGCAGTTCCACCGGGACCGTGGGTACAGATACGCAGTATTTT	CASSSTGTVGTDTQYF	TRBV28	NA	TRBJ2-3	once
TGTGCCAGCAGCCCCGACAGCCACAATGAGCAGTTCTTC	CASSPDSHNEQFF	TRBV13	NA	TRBJ2-1	hyperexpanded
TGTGCCAGCAGCTTTCGGACAGCCACAGATACGCAGTATTTT	CASSFRTATDTQYF	TRBV11-3	NA	TRBJ2-3	large
TGCAGTGCTTTGGGACAGGGGTTAGCGGCAGATACGCAGTATTTT	CSALGQGLAADTQYF	TRBV20-1	TRBD1	TRBJ2-3	NA
TGTGCCAGCAGGACGGTGCGTTCACCCCTCCACTTT	CASRTVRSPLHF	TRBV12-3/TRBV12-4	NA	TRBJ1-6	medium-sized
TGTGCCAGCAGTTTAAAGGGGGACACTGAAGCTTTCTTT	CASSLKGDTEAFF	TRBV12-3/TRBV12-4	NA	TRBJ1-1	medium-sized
TGTGCCAGTAGTGCGATTAGCGGGGGAGACACTGAAGCTTTCTTT	CASSAISGGDTEAFF	TRBV19	NA	TRBJ1-1	once
TGTGCCTGGAGTCCGTATCCGTCGGCCGGGGAGCTGTTTTTT	CAWSPYPSAGELFF	TRBV30	NA	TRBJ2-2	medium-sized
TGTGCCAGCAGCCCGGAGCAGGGGATAAATTCACCCCTCCACTTT	CASSPEQGINSPLHF	TRBV5-5	NA	TRBJ1-6	medium-sized
TGCGCCAGCAGTGAGATGGGACAGCCCTACGAGCAGTACTTC	CASSEMGQPYEQYF	TRBV10-1	TRBD1	TRBJ2-7	medium-sized
TGTGCCAGCAGCCCAGGCGGAGGACAGCGGTTCACTGAAGCTTTCTTT	CASSPGGGQRFTEAFF	TRBV5-4	NA	TRBJ1-1	NA
TGTGCCAGTACCAGGGGACAGGGCTCCTACGAGCAGTACTTC	CASTRGQGSYEQYF	TRBV6-5	TRBD1	TRBJ2-7	medium-sized
TGTGCCAGCAGTTACTCGAGACAGGGATCGAGCTCCTATAATTCACCCCTCCACTTT	CASSYSRQGSSSYNSPLHF	TRBV6-5	TRBD1	TRBJ1-6	medium-sized
TGTGCCACCAAACCACAGGGTAACTATGGCTACACCTTC	CATKPQGNYGYTF	TRBV6-2/TRBV6-3	NA	TRBJ1-2	many
TGTGCCAGCAGTTGGGAAGAACCCTCCTACGAGCAGTACTTC	CASSWEEPSYEQYF	TRBV6-1	NA	TRBJ2-7	medium-sized
TGCAGTGCTAGGGAACCCCGGGGTCAAGAGACCCAGTACTTC	CSAREPRGQETQYF	TRBV20-1	NA	TRBJ2-5	few
TGTGCCAGTCATCAGGGGGCAGGCACAGATACGCAGTATTTT	CASHQGAGTDTQYF	TRBV12-3/TRBV12-4	TRBD1	TRBJ2-3	NA
TGTGCCAGCAGCGAGGGGGACATCGGCTACACCTTC	CASSEGDIGYTF	TRBV12-3/TRBV12-4	NA	TRBJ1-2	medium-sized
TGTGCCAGCAGCATCAGGACAGGGACGAACTATGGCTACACCTTC	CASSIRTGTNYGYTF	TRBV7-2	TRBD1	TRBJ1-2	few
TGTGCCAGCAGTTTCGGTGACTACGAGCAGTACTTC	CASSFGDYEQYF	TRBV12-3/TRBV12-4	NA	TRBJ2-7	medium-sized
TGTGCCAGCAGTGGAGGACAGATCGCGCCCGGGGAGCTGTTTTTT	CASSGGQIAPGELFF	TRBV2	NA	TRBJ2-2	NA